One and the same sample provided the 30 T cell receptor beta chains below, sequenced in a study of Ad26.COV2.S vaccination and SARS-CoV-2 variants. The method was immunoSEQ multiplex PCR; TCRdb's version includes in-frame clones alone and lacks a portion of them. This table holds hundreds of thousands of clones, 90% found once. The treatment denotes: over 15 received Ad26.COV2.S at low or high dose, single or two shots; 5 received placebo; per-sample allocation not given. The samples were gathered on day 63 after the first injection of vaccine or placebo. The specimen was peripheral blood, collected in a trial of Ad26.COV2.S vaccine versus placebo. These receptors all stem from a person aged 18-65 years who received the Ad26.COV2.S COVID-19 vaccine or a placebo.

This chain uses TRBV11-3 with TRBJ1-1; D call uncertain. The V end lost 3 bases, the J end lost 10 bases, and 15 bases lay between the germline ends. Germline CDR1 SGHNT, CDR2 YENEEA. This CDR3 spans 13 amino acids. CDR3 DNA: TGTGCCAGCAGCTTTAGTCAGACCGCTGTAGCTTTCTTT. This translates into CASSFSQTAVAFF.

This chain links TRBV2 with TRBJ1-1; no firm D call. The CDR3 loop spans 12 amino acids. Germline loops: CDR1 SNHLY, CDR2 FYNNEI. V lost 7 bases, J lost 5 bases, and 11 bases lay in between. Here the CDR3 reads CASKVSGTEAFF. CDR3 in DNA: TGTGCCAGCAAGGTCAGTGGGACTGAAGCTTTCTTT.

The chain combines TRBV3-1 (or the pseudogene TRBV3-2) with TRBJ2-3; D is unresolved. Trimming shortened V by 0 bases and J by 9 bases, and 4 bases separated the two germline ends. CDR3 length: 11 amino acids. Germline V gives CDR1 LGHDT, CDR2 YNNKEL (reference sequence). CDR3 sequence (DNA): TGTGCCAGCAGCCAAGAAGTGACGCAGTATTTT. As protein: CASSQEVTQYF.

DNA for the CDR3: TGTGCCAGCAGCTTGGACAGGGCACCCTACAATGAGCAGTTCTTC. Translating it yields CASSLDRAPYNEQFF. The chain employs TRBV7-2 and TRBJ2-1; the match to TRBD1 covers 8 bases. The CDR3 extends over 15 amino acids. V was pared by 3 bases and J by 2 bases, with 3 bases of the junction left unmatched. The germline CDR1 and CDR2 sequences are SGHTA and FQGNSA.

The chain employs TRBV2 and TRBJ1-5; a possible D gene is TRBD1 (6 bases). The V gene lost 7 bases and the J gene lost 5 bases, with 15 bases spanning the gap. This CDR3 region has 14 residues. CDR1 is SNHLY and CDR2 is FYNNEI in the germline V gene. The chain's CDR3 is CASTIGQTHQPQHF. The CDR3 DNA reads TGTGCCAGCACCATAGGACAGACCCATCAGCCCCAGCATTTT.

This clone was found a few times. The chain uses TRBV19 and TRBJ1-1; D uncertain. The CDR3 length is 13 residues. The germline gives CDR1 LNHDA, CDR2 SQIVND (reference sequence). The V gene lost 4 bases and the J gene lost 3 bases, with 9 bases spanning the gap. The CDR3 sequence is CASSKGFYTEAFF. In DNA, the CDR3 is TGTGCCAGTAGTAAAGGTTTCTACACTGAAGCTTTCTTT.

This clone was observed a single time. V gene TRBV28 combines with J gene TRBJ2-1; D is unresolved. Germline loops: CDR1 MDHEN, CDR2 SYDVKM. V was clipped by 6 bases and J by 2 bases, with 20 bases between them. The CDR3 sequence is 17 residues long. CDR3 region: CASRHLRSRRTYNEQFF. The CDR3, as DNA: TGTGCCAGCAGACACCTCAGGTCAAGACGGACCTACAATGAGCAGTTCTTC.

V gene TRBV5-1 combines with J gene TRBJ2-6; 8 positions match TRBD1. After removal of 0 bases from V and 4 bases from J, the junction contained 6 bases not matched to a gene. Germline V lookup: CDR1 SGHRS, CDR2 YFSETQ. This CDR3 contains 17 residues. CDR3 loop: CASSLDAQGAGANVLTF. In DNA form, the CDR3 reads TGCGCCAGCAGCTTGGACGCTCAGGGGGCGGGGGCCAACGTCCTGACTTTC.

CDR3: CASSLWAGGPYEQYF. As DNA, the CDR3 is TGTGCCAGCAGCTTGTGGGCGGGAGGGCCCTACGAGCAGTACTTC. The chain joins TRBV5-4 to TRBJ2-7; 9 nucleotides line up with TRBD2. With V trimmed by 1 base and J by 2 bases, 4 bases remained unmatched. CDR3 length equals 15 residues. Germline values: CDR1 SGHNT, CDR2 YYREEE (reference sequence).

The J gene is TRBJ2-7, the V gene TRBV27, with 10 bases matching TRBD1. The CDR3 is made up of 15 amino acids. V dropped 6 bases and J dropped 1; count of bases not matched to a gene: 6. Germline loops: CDR1 MNHEY, CDR2 SMNVEV (reference sequence). The CDR3 region is CASSLGQGVSYEQYF. The CDR3 DNA sequence: TGTGCCAGCAGCTTAGGACAGGGGGTATCCTACGAGCAGTACTTC.

The chain is built from TRBV11-2 and TRBJ2-2, with 11 bases that match TRBD2. CDR1 and CDR2 from the germline V gene are SGHAT and FQNNGV. V lost 0 bases to trimming and J lost 7 bases; unmatched junction nucleotides: 4. The CDR3 spans 16 residues. The chain's CDR3 is CASSLERTSGYGELFF. The CDR3 nucleotides read TGTGCCAGCAGCTTAGAACGGACTAGCGGGTACGGGGAGCTGTTTTTT.

This sequence joins TRBV5-1 and TRBJ1-1; D gene ambiguous. This CDR3 is 14 amino acids long. Trimming stripped 5 bases from V and 4 bases from J, with 15 bases between. CDR1 is SGHRS and CDR2 is YFSETQ in the germline V gene. CDR3 protein: CASSLRAGVTEAFF. CDR3 DNA: TGCGCCAGCAGTTTGAGGGCAGGTGTCACTGAAGCTTTCTTT.

This clone came up once. V usage is TRBV30 and J usage is TRBJ2-7; the match to TRBD2 covers 9 bases. CDR3 length: 13 residues. J was trimmed by 3 bases and V by 7 bases; bases with no gene match: 7. Germline loops: CDR1 GTSNPN, CDR2 SVGIG (reference sequence). CDR3: CAYEREAFYEQYF. The CDR3 nucleotides are TGTGCCTATGAGCGGGAGGCGTTCTACGAGCAGTACTTC.

This sequence joins TRBV2 and TRBJ2-7; unclear D gene. The CDR3 is 12 residues long. The V end lost 6 bases, the J end lost 2 bases, and 8 bases lay between the germline ends. CDR1 and CDR2 from the germline V gene are SNHLY and FYNNEI. CDR3 sequence (DNA): TGTGCCAGCAGCGGCGAAGCCTACGAGCAGTACTTC. This gives the protein CASSGEAYEQYF.

The CDR3 nucleotides are TGCAGCGTTGTTATCTGGACAGAGGAAAACTATGGCTACACCTTC. Encoded protein: CSVVIWTEENYGYTF. The rearrangement links TRBV29-1 to TRBJ1-2; perhaps TRBD1 as D (6 bases). The CDR3 is 15 amino acids. Trimming cost V 4 bases and J 2 bases, with 17 bases left between them. The germline CDR1 and CDR2 sequences are SQVTM and ANQGSEA.

Concerning this clone itself: Distinct nucleotide sequences in the sample also encode this CDR3. The chain joins TRBV6-2 or TRBV6-3 to TRBJ1-1; D remains unclear. V was shortened by 6 bases and J by 0 bases, with 5 bases between the two germline ends. In germline, CDR1 is MNHEY, CDR2 SVGEGT. This CDR3 contains 12 residues. For the CDR3, the DNA is TGTGCCAGCAGCCGAATGAACACTGAAGCTTTCTTT. As protein: CASSRMNTEAFF.

The CDR3 spells CASSIVPGSNTEAFF. CDR3 nucleotides: TGTGCCAGTAGTATAGTACCGGGGTCGAACACTGAAGCTTTCTTT. The chain employs TRBV19 and TRBJ1-1, with D uncertain. Per the germline V gene, CDR1 is LNHDA and CDR2 is SQIVND (reference sequence). The ends were cut back, 1 base at V and 1 base at J, with 10 bases in the middle. The CDR3 is 15 amino acids.

The rearrangement joins TRBV7-6 to TRBJ2-5, with a possible D match to TRBD2 (7 bases). The CDR3 loop spans 13 amino acids. Trimming pared 6 bases from V and 1 base from J, leaving 9 bases between. CDR1 SGHVS and CDR2 FNYEAQ come from the germline V gene. CDR3 bases: TGTGCCAGCAGAGGGGGGGCCCAAGAGACCCAGTACTTC. Translation gives CASRGGAQETQYF.

The rearrangement uses TRBV6-6 and TRBJ1-4, with 8 bases matching TRBD1. Unmatched junction bases numbered 13, after V lost 5 bases and J lost 8 bases. CDR1 MNHNY and CDR2 SVGAGI come from the germline V gene (reference sequence). This CDR3 contains 16 residues. As DNA, the CDR3 is TGTGCCAGCAGTCGAGACAGGGGAGCGCCTTGGGAAAAACTGTTTTTT. Its translation: CASSRDRGAPWEKLFF.

This clone was observed once. The chain links TRBV29-1 to TRBJ2-7; 7 bases match TRBD1. The CDR3 sequence is 14 residues long. Germline V gives CDR1 SQVTM, CDR2 ANQGSEA. The V and J ends lost 5 bases and 5 bases, in that order; junction bases with no gene match: 12. The CDR3 DNA sequence: TGCAGCGTTAACCTGGGACAGCCCGGGCACGAGCAGTACTTC. Translating gives CSVNLGQPGHEQYF.

The chain is built from TRBV19 and TRBJ1-5; D possibly corresponds to TRBD1 (5 bases). Germline assignment: CDR1 LNHDA and CDR2 SQIVND (reference sequence). Trimming took 5 bases from V and 5 from J, leaving 16 bases between them. The CDR3 consists of 15 residues. CDR3 bases: TGTGCCAGTAGTTCGGAGCGGGGAGGGGATCAGCCCCAGCATTTT. Translating gives CASSSERGGDQPQHF.

The chain links TRBV28 to TRBJ2-7, with D uncertain. CDR3 length: 12 amino acids. Trimming cost V 4 bases and J 4 bases, with 8 bases left between them. CDR1 is MDHEN and CDR2 is SYDVKM in the germline V gene. The CDR3 loop reads CASSSTEYEQYF. CDR3 bases: TGTGCCAGCAGTTCGACTGAGTACGAGCAGTACTTC.

The chain joins TRBV6-5 to TRBJ2-3; 7 bases align to TRBD2. V lost 7 bases and J lost 6; bases outside the gene matches: 4. Germline CDR1 is MNHEY and CDR2 is SVGAGI. The CDR3 runs 12 residues. The CDR3 reads CASKAGTDTQYF. CDR3 bases: TGTGCCAGCAAAGCGGGAACGGATACGCAGTATTTT.

The chain combines TRBV7-8 with TRBJ1-4; 8 bases map to TRBD1. The V segment lost 5 bases and the J segment 8 bases; nucleotides outside the gene matches: 7. The CDR3 loop spans 14 amino acids. Germline lookup yields CDR1 SGHVS and CDR2 FQNEAQ. The CDR3 here is CASSPDRVKEKLFF. The CDR3 DNA sequence: TGTGCCAGCAGCCCGGACAGGGTGAAGGAAAAACTGTTTTTT.

For this clone: This CDR3 is also generated by other DNA sequences in the sample. The rearrangement joins TRBV5-1 to TRBJ1-1; D not resolved. V lost 0 bases, J lost 1 base, and 7 bases lay in between. Germline loops: CDR1 SGHRS, CDR2 YFSETQ. This CDR3 spans 14 amino acids. CDR3 sequence reads: CASSLGPSNTEAFF. For the CDR3, the DNA is TGCGCCAGCAGCTTGGGCCCGTCGAACACTGAAGCTTTCTTT. The variable domain in full, completed from reference TRBV5-1 and TRBJ1-1, reads KAGVTQTPRYLIKTRGQQVTLSCSPISGHRSVSWYQQTPGQGLQFLFEYFSETQRNKGNFPGRFSGRQFSNSRSEMNVSTLELGDSALYLCASSLGPSNTEAFFGQGTRLTVV.

The rearrangement uses TRBV5-5 and TRBJ1-1, with D tentatively TRBD1 (6 bases). The CDR3 is 15 residues long. Trimming cost V 2 bases and J 0 bases, with 11 bases left between them. Germline loops: CDR1 SGHKS, CDR2 YYEKEE (reference sequence). DNA for the CDR3: TGTGCCAGCAGCTTATGGACAGACTTGAACACTGAAGCTTTCTTT. Its translation: CASSLWTDLNTEAFF.

This clone was detected only once. V usage is TRBV27 and J usage is TRBJ2-3; no clear D. CDR3 length: 15 amino acids. V was shortened by 8 bases and J by 2 bases, with 17 bases between the two germline ends. The germline CDR1 and CDR2 sequences are MNHEY and SMNVEV (reference sequence). DNA of the CDR3: TGTGCCAGCCAGGATCTTACCCGGACCACAGATACGCAGTATTTT. Translation gives CASQDLTRTTDTQYF.

The chain recombines TRBV6-2 or TRBV6-3 with TRBJ2-3; D gene ambiguous. The CDR3 loop spans 14 amino acids. CDR1 is MNHEY, CDR2 SVGEGT, per germline. Trimming pared 2 bases from V and 0 bases from J, leaving 6 bases between. CDR3 bases: TGTGCCAGCAGTTACGGGTTTAGCACAGATACGCAGTATTTT. Protein sequence: CASSYGFSTDTQYF.

This chain joins TRBV28 and TRBJ2-7; maybe TRBD2 (6 bases). The CDR3 has 13 amino acids. V was clipped by 6 bases and J by 2 bases, with 11 bases between them. The germline gives CDR1 MDHEN, CDR2 SYDVKM. The CDR3 is CASREGSTYEQYF. The CDR3, as DNA: TGTGCCAGCAGGGAGGGGTCCACCTACGAGCAGTACTTC.

This chain uses TRBV18 with TRBJ2-1, with D tentatively TRBD2 (6 bases). Germline CDR1 KGHSH, CDR2 LQKENI. Trimming shortened V by 4 bases and J by 6 bases, and 13 bases separated the two germline ends. The CDR3 extends over 14 amino acids. CDR3 nucleotide sequence: TGTGCCAGCTCACGGGAGACTAGTCGCAATGAGCAGTTCTTC. Its protein is CASSRETSRNEQFF.